Listed below are T cell receptor beta chains from one sample, sequenced in a study of OX40 agonist ivuxolimab in advanced cancers. Method: immunoSEQ multiplex PCR; TCRdb's copy keeps in-frame clones and lacks some. The sample has about 58,000 clones, around nine tenths seen once. Specimen: CD4+ or CD8+ T cells sorted from blood, collected in a trial of the OX40 agonist ivuxolimab. All receptors derive from an adult with an advanced solid tumor such as melanoma, head and neck, liver or kidney cancer. Both conserved end residues are part of each CDR3. D genes are given only for firm matches. A row's size may be missing; if present it is once, few, many or a size class.

cdr3_length: 18; d_call: TRBD1; v_call: TRBV7-8; clone_size: -; j_call: TRBJ2-7; cdr3_aa: CASSPKAPDRGFPNEQYF; cdr3_nt: TGTGCCAGCAGCCCAAAAGCCCCGGACAGGGGATTTCCTAACGAGCAGTACTTC
cdr3_length: 13; d_call: -; v_call: TRBV10-3; clone_size: once; j_call: TRBJ2-2; cdr3_aa: CATRATNTGELFF; cdr3_nt: TGTGCCACCCGGGCTACGAACACCGGGGAGCTGTTTTTT
cdr3_length: 17; d_call: TRBD2; v_call: TRBV4-1; clone_size: -; j_call: TRBJ2-1; cdr3_aa: CASSQKRREKGYNEQFF; cdr3_nt: TGCGCCAGCAGCCAGAAGCGGCGGGAGAAGGGGTACAATGAGCAGTTCTTC
cdr3_length: 17; d_call: TRBD1; v_call: TRBV28; clone_size: -; j_call: TRBJ2-7; cdr3_aa: CASRRGPSGTGSYEQYF; cdr3_nt: TGTGCCAGCAGGCGAGGCCCGTCCGGGACAGGGAGCTACGAGCAGTACTTC
cdr3_length: 16; d_call: TRBD2; v_call: TRBV19; clone_size: once; j_call: TRBJ2-1; cdr3_aa: CASSTLSGRAYNEQFF; cdr3_nt: TGTGCCAGTAGTACCCTTAGCGGGAGGGCCTACAATGAGCAGTTCTTC
cdr3_length: 16; d_call: -; v_call: TRBV2; clone_size: -; j_call: TRBJ2-2; cdr3_aa: CASSLEGEGWTGELFF; cdr3_nt: TGTGCCAGCAGCCTCGAGGGGGAGGGATGGACCGGGGAGCTGTTTTTT
cdr3_length: 12; d_call: -; v_call: TRBV5-1; clone_size: -; j_call: TRBJ2-3; cdr3_aa: CASSHDQRTQYF; cdr3_nt: TGCGCCAGCAGTCACGACCAGAGAACGCAGTATTTT
cdr3_length: 13; d_call: -; v_call: TRBV6-1; clone_size: once; j_call: TRBJ2-3; cdr3_aa: CASLQGRSDTQYF; cdr3_nt: TGTGCCAGCCTTCAGGGCAGATCAGATACGCAGTATTTT
cdr3_length: 14; d_call: -; v_call: TRBV18; clone_size: -; j_call: TRBJ1-4; cdr3_aa: CASSPNRGGEKLFF; cdr3_nt: TGTGCCAGCTCACCGAATAGGGGGGGCGAAAAACTGTTTTTT
cdr3_length: 11; d_call: TRBD2; v_call: TRBV7-6; clone_size: -; j_call: TRBJ2-1; cdr3_aa: CASGGGNEQFF; cdr3_nt: TGTGCCAGCGGGGGGGGCAATGAGCAGTTCTTC
cdr3_length: 12; d_call: -; v_call: TRBV2; clone_size: -; j_call: TRBJ1-1; cdr3_aa: CASSEYPLGAFF; cdr3_nt: TGTGCCAGCAGTGAATACCCACTGGGAGCTTTCTTT
cdr3_length: 16; d_call: -; v_call: TRBV29-1; clone_size: -; j_call: TRBJ2-1; cdr3_aa: CSVVPALSGNYNEQFF; cdr3_nt: TGCAGCGTTGTCCCGGCACTTAGCGGAAATTACAATGAGCAGTTCTTC
cdr3_length: 12; d_call: -; v_call: TRBV2; clone_size: -; j_call: TRBJ1-2; cdr3_aa: CASSPRGSGYTF; cdr3_nt: TGTGCCAGCAGCCCGCGAGGATCCGGCTACACCTTC
cdr3_length: 15; d_call: TRBD2; v_call: TRBV2; clone_size: -; j_call: TRBJ2-2; cdr3_aa: CASKRLAGYTGELFF; cdr3_nt: TGTGCCAGCAAGAGGCTAGCGGGATACACCGGGGAGCTGTTTTTT
cdr3_length: 13; d_call: -; v_call: TRBV28; clone_size: -; j_call: TRBJ2-5; cdr3_aa: CASSSGPWKTQYF; cdr3_nt: TGTGCCAGCAGCAGCGGGCCTTGGAAGACCCAGTACTTC
cdr3_length: 14; d_call: -; v_call: TRBV11-3; clone_size: -; j_call: TRBJ2-7; cdr3_aa: CASSLTDGAFEQYF; cdr3_nt: TGTGCCAGCAGCTTAACGGACGGGGCTTTCGAGCAGTACTTC
cdr3_length: 19; d_call: -; v_call: TRBV5-4; clone_size: -; j_call: TRBJ2-6; cdr3_aa: CASSLGGGPFSSGANVLTF; cdr3_nt: TGTGCCAGCAGCTTGGGGGGGGGCCCTTTCAGCTCTGGGGCCAACGTCCTGACTTTC
cdr3_length: 14; d_call: -; v_call: TRBV28; clone_size: -; j_call: TRBJ2-3; cdr3_aa: CASSFTGGTDTQYF; cdr3_nt: TGTGCCAGCAGTTTTACCGGGGGCACAGATACGCAGTATTTT
cdr3_length: 12; d_call: -; v_call: TRBV7-9; clone_size: -; j_call: TRBJ1-1; cdr3_aa: CASSLGGSEAFF; cdr3_nt: TGTGCCAGCAGCTTAGGAGGGTCTGAAGCTTTCTTT
cdr3_length: 14; d_call: -; v_call: TRBV5-6; clone_size: -; j_call: TRBJ1-3; cdr3_aa: CASSLGSSGNTIYF; cdr3_nt: TGTGCCAGCAGCTTGGGGAGCTCTGGAAACACCATATATTTT
cdr3_length: 14; d_call: -; v_call: TRBV10-3; clone_size: -; j_call: TRBJ2-5; cdr3_aa: CAISTGTRQETQYF; cdr3_nt: TGTGCCATCAGTACCGGAACTAGACAAGAGACCCAGTACTTC
cdr3_length: 15; d_call: -; v_call: TRBV6-5; clone_size: -; j_call: TRBJ2-7; cdr3_aa: CASRRGSLGGWEQYF; cdr3_nt: TGTGCCAGCAGAAGAGGGTCCTTAGGAGGATGGGAGCAGTACTTC
cdr3_length: 14; d_call: TRBD2; v_call: TRBV29-1; clone_size: -; j_call: TRBJ2-1; cdr3_aa: CSVGGLAGGAEQFF; cdr3_nt: TGCAGCGTTGGTGGACTAGCGGGAGGTGCGGAGCAGTTCTTC
cdr3_length: 16; d_call: TRBD2; v_call: TRBV7-9; clone_size: -; j_call: TRBJ2-3; cdr3_aa: CASSPWTSGNRDTQYF; cdr3_nt: TGTGCCAGCAGCCCCTGGACTAGCGGGAATAGGGATACGCAGTATTTT
cdr3_length: 17; d_call: TRBD1; v_call: TRBV4-1; clone_size: -; j_call: TRBJ1-2; cdr3_aa: CASSQPDRGTLSYGYTF; cdr3_nt: TGCGCCAGCAGCCAGCCAGACAGGGGGACCCTTAGCTATGGCTACACCTTC
cdr3_length: 11; d_call: -; v_call: TRBV30; clone_size: -; j_call: TRBJ2-7; cdr3_aa: CAWSPLYEQYF; cdr3_nt: TGTGCCTGGAGTCCTCTCTACGAGCAGTACTTC
cdr3_length: 16; d_call: -; v_call: TRBV14; clone_size: -; j_call: TRBJ2-3; cdr3_aa: CASSPVLDTQADTQYF; cdr3_nt: TGTGCCAGCAGCCCTGTACTAGATACCCAAGCGGATACGCAGTATTTT
cdr3_length: 12; d_call: -; v_call: TRBV19; clone_size: -; j_call: TRBJ2-7; cdr3_aa: CASSIEDKPQYF; cdr3_nt: TGTGCCAGTAGTATAGAGGACAAACCACAGTACTTC
cdr3_length: 16; d_call: -; v_call: TRBV6-6; clone_size: -; j_call: TRBJ1-1; cdr3_aa: CASTRERDFVNTEAFF; cdr3_nt: TGTGCCAGCACCCGCGAGAGAGATTTTGTGAACACTGAAGCTTTCTTT
cdr3_length: 19; d_call: TRBD1; v_call: TRBV7-6; clone_size: -; j_call: TRBJ1-5; cdr3_aa: CASSLEDRALGYSNQPQHF; cdr3_nt: TGTGCCAGCAGCTTAGAAGACAGGGCCTTGGGGTATAGCAATCAGCCCCAGCATTTT
cdr3_length: 15; d_call: TRBD1; v_call: TRBV5-3; clone_size: few; j_call: TRBJ1-1; cdr3_aa: CARSWEGTGDTEAFF; cdr3_nt: TGTGCCAGAAGCTGGGAAGGGACAGGGGACACTGAAGCTTTCTTT
cdr3_length: 15; d_call: -; v_call: TRBV2; clone_size: -; j_call: TRBJ2-7; cdr3_aa: CASSEASRRGDEQYF; cdr3_nt: TGTGCCAGCAGTGAAGCGTCCCGCAGGGGCGACGAGCAGTACTTC
cdr3_length: 12; d_call: -; v_call: TRBV7-9; clone_size: -; j_call: TRBJ2-1; cdr3_aa: CASSLVSGGQFF; cdr3_nt: TGTGCCAGCAGCTTAGTATCGGGTGGGCAGTTCTTC
cdr3_length: 12; d_call: -; v_call: TRBV28; clone_size: -; j_call: TRBJ1-2; cdr3_aa: CASSLPTRGYTF; cdr3_nt: TGTGCCAGCAGTTTACCTACGCGAGGCTACACCTTC
cdr3_length: 16; d_call: -; v_call: TRBV5-1; clone_size: -; j_call: TRBJ2-3; cdr3_aa: CASSRPNQTDTDTQYF; cdr3_nt: TGCGCCAGCAGCAGACCCAACCAGACTGACACAGATACGCAGTATTTT
cdr3_length: 14; d_call: TRBD1; v_call: TRBV5-4; clone_size: -; j_call: TRBJ2-7; cdr3_aa: CASREDRGAYEQYF; cdr3_nt: TGTGCCAGCAGAGAAGACAGGGGCGCCTACGAGCAGTACTTC
cdr3_length: 14; d_call: TRBD1; v_call: TRBV14; clone_size: -; j_call: TRBJ1-1; cdr3_aa: CASSAQGGVTEAFF; cdr3_nt: TGTGCCAGCAGCGCGCAGGGGGGAGTCACTGAAGCTTTCTTT
cdr3_length: 11; d_call: -; v_call: TRBV18; clone_size: -; j_call: TRBJ2-5; cdr3_aa: CASSLQETQYF; cdr3_nt: TGTGCCAGCTCCCTCCAAGAGACCCAGTACTTC
cdr3_length: 13; d_call: -; v_call: TRBV7-9; clone_size: -; j_call: TRBJ1-1; cdr3_aa: CASSREEGTEAFF; cdr3_nt: TGTGCCAGCAGTCGAGAAGAGGGAACTGAAGCTTTCTTT
cdr3_length: 13; d_call: TRBD1; v_call: TRBV10-3; clone_size: -; j_call: TRBJ1-5; cdr3_aa: CAIAQGEDQPQHF; cdr3_nt: TGTGCCATCGCACAGGGGGAGGATCAGCCCCAGCATTTT
cdr3_length: 15; d_call: TRBD1; v_call: TRBV19; clone_size: -; j_call: TRBJ1-3; cdr3_aa: CASKTGTASGNTIYF; cdr3_nt: TGTGCCAGTAAGACCGGGACAGCCTCTGGAAACACCATATATTTT
cdr3_length: 13; d_call: -; v_call: TRBV9; clone_size: -; j_call: TRBJ2-1; cdr3_aa: CASSVFSAGEQFF; cdr3_nt: TGTGCCAGCAGCGTATTCAGCGCCGGCGAGCAGTTCTTC
cdr3_length: 14; d_call: -; v_call: TRBV7-9; clone_size: -; j_call: TRBJ1-6; cdr3_aa: CASSLSGVDSPLHF; cdr3_nt: TGTGCCAGCAGCTTATCCGGGGTTGATTCACCCCTCCACTTT
cdr3_length: 15; d_call: TRBD2; v_call: TRBV14; clone_size: once; j_call: TRBJ2-2; cdr3_aa: CASSGRAANTGELFF; cdr3_nt: TGTGCCAGCAGCGGGAGGGCCGCGAACACCGGGGAGCTGTTTTTT